This entry describes one T cell receptor beta chain. Sequenced by immunoSEQ multiplex PCR; TCRdb stores in-frame clones only, minus some. The repertoire holds 11,000 to 15,000 clones, with approximately 81% as singletons. The CDR3 runs 16 residues. V dropped 2 bases and J dropped 3; count of bases not matched to a gene: 2. From germline, CDR1 is SGHRS and CDR2 YFSETQ. The entry originates in a study of technical replicates of blood from a handful of donors. This sequence originates from a human donor in good health. Sequenced sample: PBMCs. V usage is TRBV5-1 and J usage is TRBJ2-3, with TRBD2 matching over 14 bases. For the CDR3, the DNA is TGCGCCAGCAGCTTTGGGACTAGCGGGAGTACAGATACGCAGTATTTT. It encodes CASSFGTSGSTDTQYF.